This is a list of T cell receptor beta chains from one sample in a study of blood T cell repertoires in COVID-19. Produced via immunoSEQ multiplex PCR; TCRdb's table is partial and in-frame only. The sample yields over 150,000 clones, about 79% seen once. What was sequenced was peripheral blood. The receptors come from a human donor in a cohort sampled during active COVID-19. The CDR3 runs from the conserved cysteine through the conserved F or W. The order of the fields is V gene, D gene, J gene, clone size, CDR3 protein, CDR3 DNA. A D gene is named only where the DNA matches it firmly. Clone size is not always given. Where it is, it says once, few, many or a class for expanded clones.

TRBV4-1	NA	TRBJ1-1	NA	CASSQEGRGNTEAFF	TGCGCCAGCAGCCAAGAGGGGAGGGGGAACACTGAAGCTTTCTTT
TRBV10-3	TRBD2	TRBJ2-7	NA	CAISTLAGRIEQYF	TGTGCCATCAGCACACTAGCGGGGAGAATCGAGCAGTACTTC
TRBV30	NA	TRBJ2-7	NA	CAWAGTSSSYEQYF	TGTGCCTGGGCGGGGACTTCCAGCTCCTACGAGCAGTACTTC
TRBV27	TRBD1	TRBJ1-6	NA	CASSPGQLLYNSPLHF	TGTGCCAGCAGTCCGGGACAGCTCCTCTATAATTCACCCCTCCACTTT
TRBV9	NA	TRBJ2-3	NA	CASSRGGSQDTQYF	TGTGCCAGCAGCAGAGGCGGCAGCCAAGATACGCAGTATTTT
TRBV7-2	NA	TRBJ1-6	few	CASSLGDTYNSPLHF	TGTGCCAGCAGCTTAGGAGACACTTATAATTCACCCCTCCACTTT
TRBV6-1	TRBD1	TRBJ1-1	few	CASSEAEGATEAFF	TGTGCCAGCAGTGAAGCAGAGGGGGCCACTGAAGCTTTCTTT
TRBV6-2/TRBV6-3	NA	TRBJ2-3	NA	CASSYVRDTQYF	TGTGCCAGCAGTTACGTCCGGGATACGCAGTATTTT
TRBV10-1	NA	TRBJ1-4	NA	CASSQGIAEKLFF	TGCGCCAGCAGCCAGGGTATTGCTGAAAAACTGTTTTTT
TRBV5-5	TRBD1	TRBJ2-1	once	CASSYDRVRTYNEQFF	TGTGCCAGCAGTTACGACAGGGTCCGAACCTACAATGAGCAGTTCTTC
TRBV9	TRBD1	TRBJ2-1	NA	CASSVYPGQGAYNEQFF	TGTGCCAGCAGCGTATATCCCGGACAGGGGGCGTACAATGAGCAGTTCTTC
TRBV29-1	NA	TRBJ2-1	NA	CSGRGGTYNEQFF	TGCAGCGGAAGAGGTGGTACCTACAATGAGCAGTTCTTC
TRBV3-1/TRBV3-2	NA	TRBJ2-1	NA	CASSLGGYNEQFF	TGTGCCAGCAGCCTAGGGGGCTACAATGAGCAGTTCTTC
TRBV10-2	NA	TRBJ1-5	many	CASSGGSVRNQPQHF	TGCGCCAGCAGTGGAGGGTCCGTCAGGAATCAGCCCCAGCATTTT
TRBV7-2	TRBD1	TRBJ2-1	NA	CASSLVGQGNSEQFF	TGTGCCAGCAGCTTAGTGGGACAGGGGAATTCTGAGCAGTTCTTC
TRBV19	TRBD1	TRBJ1-1	NA	CASSTGTGLTEAFF	TGTGCCAGTAGTACAGGGACAGGGCTCACTGAAGCTTTCTTT
TRBV18	NA	TRBJ1-1	few	CASSPPGGGRTEAFF	TGTGCCAGCTCACCACCGGGTGGAGGGAGGACTGAAGCTTTCTTT
TRBV19	TRBD2	TRBJ2-5	NA	CASSVPPGLGRETQYF	TGTGCCAGTAGTGTCCCTCCGGGACTAGGGCGCGAGACCCAGTACTTC
TRBV5-1	NA	TRBJ2-5	NA	CASRLSGVEETQYF	TGCGCCAGCAGGTTATCGGGGGTTGAAGAGACCCAGTACTTC
TRBV19	NA	TRBJ2-7	NA	CASKGRRDREAYEQYF	TGTGCCAGTAAGGGACGGAGGGACCGGGAAGCCTACGAGCAGTACTTC
TRBV30	NA	TRBJ1-2	NA	CAFGADNYGYTF	TGTGCCTTTGGGGCGGACAACTATGGCTACACCTTC
TRBV27	NA	TRBJ1-2	once	CASSPLATSYGYTF	TGTGCCAGCAGCCCCCTGGCTACTAGCTATGGCTACACCTTC
TRBV11-2	TRBD2	TRBJ2-3	NA	CASSYGLAGTPQYF	TGTGCCAGCAGCTATGGACTAGCGGGGACCCCGCAGTATTTT
TRBV30	TRBD2	TRBJ2-1	NA	CAWSVLGLADNEQFF	TGTGCCTGGAGTGTACTGGGACTAGCGGACAATGAGCAGTTCTTC
TRBV27	TRBD1	TRBJ1-1	once	CASSLGQGATEAFF	TGTGCCAGCAGTTTAGGGCAGGGGGCCACTGAAGCTTTCTTT
TRBV19	TRBD1	TRBJ2-4	NA	CASSPRTGGKNIQYF	TGTGCCAGTAGTCCAAGGACAGGGGGCAAAAACATTCAGTACTTC